The rows below give T cell receptor beta chains drawn from one sample of a study of T cell responses to AZD1222 COVID-19 vaccine. Using immunoSEQ multiplex PCR, the repertoire was profiled, and TCRdb retains in-frame clones only, with some absent. The table has under 150,000 clones, 85% to 90% seen once. The sample in question was peripheral blood, obtained 28 days after the second AZD1222 dose. The receptors were gathered from an adult who received the AZD1222 COVID-19 vaccine. CDR3s include the opening cysteine and the closing phenylalanine or tryptophan. The D gene is left open where the match is weak. Size is omitted from some rows. Given values are once, few, many or a class for expanded clones.

j_call v_call clone_size d_call cdr3_nt cdr3_aa
TRBJ1-5 TRBV24-1 NA TRBD1 TGTGCCACCAGTGATTCCAGGGGGCCTTACAATCAGCCCCAGCATTTT CATSDSRGPYNQPQHF
TRBJ2-5 TRBV19 NA NA TGTGCCAGTAGTATCCCGGGACGCGAAGAGACCCAGTACTTC CASSIPGREETQYF
TRBJ1-2 TRBV14 NA NA TGTGCCAGCAGCCAAGTGGAGGACAGCGACTATGGCTACACCTTC CASSQVEDSDYGYTF
TRBJ1-4 TRBV7-9 NA NA TGTGCCAGCAGCTCCGTGCAGTCAACTAATGAAAAACTGTTTTTT CASSSVQSTNEKLFF
TRBJ2-7 TRBV5-3 NA TRBD2 TGTGCCAGAAGCCACCGGGGGGGTCGCCACGAGCAGTACTTC CARSHRGGRHEQYF
TRBJ1-1 TRBV5-6 NA NA TGTGCCAGCAGAAAAGTCCGGGGCACTGAAGCTTTCTTT CASRKVRGTEAFF
TRBJ2-1 TRBV19 NA TRBD2 TGTGCCAGTAGTATCTTCGCTAGCGGGGAGGTCTACAATGAGCAGTTCTTC CASSIFASGEVYNEQFF
TRBJ1-5 TRBV27 NA TRBD1 TGTGCCAGCAGTCCACTGACCCAGACAGGGAGGCAGCCCCAGCATTTT CASSPLTQTGRQPQHF
TRBJ2-7 TRBV19 NA TRBD1 TGTGCCAGTAGTAAACAGGGGAGCTCCTACGAGCAGTACTTC CASSKQGSSYEQYF
TRBJ1-3 TRBV3-1/TRBV3-2 NA NA TGTGCCAGCAGCCAAGGGTCTGGAAACACCATATATTTT CASSQGSGNTIYF
TRBJ2-7 TRBV21-1 NA NA TGTGCCAGCAGCCCACCGGGACAGGGTTTTTGCGAGCAGTACTTC CASSPPGQGFCEQYF
TRBJ2-7 TRBV7-8 NA NA TGTGCCAGCAGCTTAGCGGGGGAGCAGTACTTC CASSLAGEQYF
TRBJ2-1 TRBV6-6 NA TRBD2 TGTGCCAGCAGATGGTCGGGACTACCTACAGATGAGCAGTTCTTC CASRWSGLPTDEQFF
TRBJ1-1 TRBV6-5 NA NA TGTGCCAGCAGTTACTCGAGCAGGCCGAACACTGAAGCTTTCTTT CASSYSSRPNTEAFF
TRBJ2-2 TRBV20-1 NA NA TGCAGTGCTAGGGGGCCCGGGGAGCTGTTTTTT CSARGPGELFF
TRBJ2-7 TRBV30 NA TRBD1 TGTGCCTGGTCAAGTCCGCGGGGGACAGGGTCCTACGAGCAGTACTTC CAWSSPRGTGSYEQYF
TRBJ2-5 TRBV28 NA TRBD2 TGTGCCAGCAGTTTACTCCCCGGGACTAGCGGGGAGACCCAGTACTTC CASSLLPGTSGETQYF
TRBJ1-2 TRBV6-6 NA NA TGTGCCAGCAGTCTAAGTGGTTCTAACTATGGCTACACCTTC CASSLSGSNYGYTF
TRBJ1-1 TRBV2 NA NA TGTGCCAGCAAGGCCCCTCGTGGCGACACTGAAGCTTTCTTT CASKAPRGDTEAFF
TRBJ1-2 TRBV28 NA TRBD1 TGTGCCAGCATCCAGGGGGCTGGCTACACCTTC CASIQGAGYTF
TRBJ1-5 TRBV23-1 NA TRBD1 TGCGCCAGTACGGACAGGGGGCTTCAGCCCCAGCATTTT CASTDRGLQPQHF
TRBJ1-5 TRBV3-1/TRBV3-2 NA NA TGTGCCAGCAGCCAGGATAGCAATCAGCCCCAGCATTTT CASSQDSNQPQHF
TRBJ2-5 TRBV7-3 NA NA TGTGCCAGCAGCTTAAAGGAGAAAGAGACCCAGTACTTC CASSLKEKETQYF
TRBJ2-3 TRBV7-3 NA TRBD1 TGTGCCAGCAGCGAAACAGGGACAGGGACCACAGATACGCAGTATTTT CASSETGTGTTDTQYF
TRBJ1-2 TRBV28 NA TRBD1 TGTGCCAGCAGAACGGGACAGGGATCAAACTATGGCTACACCTTC CASRTGQGSNYGYTF
TRBJ2-7 TRBV6-6 NA TRBD2 TGTGCCAGCAGTCGGTCGACTAGCGGGTACGAGCAGTACTTC CASSRSTSGYEQYF
TRBJ1-1 TRBV18 NA NA TGTGCCAGCTCACCTTATAAGGACAGAGTGACAATAGAAGCTTTCTTT CASSPYKDRVTIEAFF
TRBJ1-4 TRBV13 NA TRBD1 TGTGCCAGCAGCTATAAGCGGTCGGGACAGGAGATGGAAAAACTGTTTTTT CASSYKRSGQEMEKLFF
TRBJ1-5 TRBV19 NA NA TGTGCCAGTAGTATAGCGGGGGATGGCAATCAGCCCCAGCATTTT CASSIAGDGNQPQHF
TRBJ1-2 TRBV29-1 NA NA TGCAGCGTTGAACTCGCAGGGAACTATGGCTACACCTTC CSVELAGNYGYTF
TRBJ1-1 TRBV7-2 NA NA TGTGCCAGCAGCTTCCAGGTTGGACGGATGAACACTGAAGCTTTCTTT CASSFQVGRMNTEAFF
TRBJ1-4 TRBV3-1/TRBV3-2 NA NA TGTGCCAGCAGCCAAGAGGGGATAGGTAATGAAAAACTGTTTTTT CASSQEGIGNEKLFF
TRBJ1-5 TRBV6-6 once TRBD1 TGTGCCAGCAGTCCTTCTGGACAGGGCGGTAATCAGCCCCAGCATTTT CASSPSGQGGNQPQHF
TRBJ2-3 TRBV7-2 NA TRBD2 TGTGCCAGCAGCTTTAGGCTAGCGGGAGCAGATACGCAGTATTTT CASSFRLAGADTQYF
TRBJ2-3 TRBV3-1/TRBV3-2 NA TRBD2 TGTGCCAGCAGCCAGGGTCGCGGGAGATCAGATACGCAGTATTTT CASSQGRGRSDTQYF
TRBJ1-2 TRBV28 once TRBD1 TGTGCCAGCAGCACCCTGACAGGGCCAGGGGGTGGCTACACCTTC CASSTLTGPGGGYTF
TRBJ2-1 TRBV7-9 NA NA TGTGCCAGCAGCTGGGTCGGGGATGAGCAGTTCTTC CASSWVGDEQFF
TRBJ1-1 TRBV28 NA NA TGTGCCAGCAGTTTACGACAGAACACTGAAGCTTTCTTT CASSLRQNTEAFF
TRBJ2-7 TRBV6-1 few TRBD1 TGTGCCAGCAGTGTCGGCGGGACAGGGGGATGGTACGAGCAGTACTTC CASSVGGTGGWYEQYF
TRBJ2-7 TRBV7-3 NA NA TGTGCCAGCAGCTCCGGGGATCCCGGGCGAGACGAGCAGTACTTC CASSSGDPGRDEQYF
TRBJ1-2 TRBV19 NA TRBD1 TGTGCCAGTACGGACAGGGGTATAGATGGCTACACCTTC CASTDRGIDGYTF
TRBJ2-7 TRBV18 NA NA TGTGCCAGCTCCGGGCCCCGAGACGACGAGCAGTACTTC CASSGPRDDEQYF
TRBJ1-2 TRBV28 NA NA TGTGCCAGCAGTCAGAATAACTATGGCTACACCTTC CASSQNNYGYTF
TRBJ2-7 TRBV4-2 NA TRBD1 TGTGCCAGCAGCCAAGAGGGACAGCAACTATACGAGCAGTACTTC CASSQEGQQLYEQYF